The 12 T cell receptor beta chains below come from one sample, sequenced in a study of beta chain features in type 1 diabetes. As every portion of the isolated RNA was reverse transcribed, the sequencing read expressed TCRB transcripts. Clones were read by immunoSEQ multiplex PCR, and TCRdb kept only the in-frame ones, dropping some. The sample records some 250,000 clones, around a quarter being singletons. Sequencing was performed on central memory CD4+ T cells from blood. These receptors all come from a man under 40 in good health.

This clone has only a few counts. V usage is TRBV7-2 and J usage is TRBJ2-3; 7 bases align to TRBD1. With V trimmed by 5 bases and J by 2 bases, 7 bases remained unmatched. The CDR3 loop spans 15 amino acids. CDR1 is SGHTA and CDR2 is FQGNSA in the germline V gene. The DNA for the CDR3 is TGTGCCAGCAGCGCACGACAGGGCCTCACAGATACGCAGTATTTT. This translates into CASSARQGLTDTQYF.

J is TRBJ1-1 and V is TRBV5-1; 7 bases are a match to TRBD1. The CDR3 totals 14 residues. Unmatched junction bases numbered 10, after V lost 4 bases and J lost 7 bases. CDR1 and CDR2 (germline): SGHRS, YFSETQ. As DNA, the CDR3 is TGCGCCAGCAGCCCAGAGACAGGGCGTAATGAAGCTTTCTTT. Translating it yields CASSPETGRNEAFF.

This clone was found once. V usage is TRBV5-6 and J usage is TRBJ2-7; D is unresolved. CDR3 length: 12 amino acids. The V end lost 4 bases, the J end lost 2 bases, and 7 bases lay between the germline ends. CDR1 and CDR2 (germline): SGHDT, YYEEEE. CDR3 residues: CASSLETYEQYF. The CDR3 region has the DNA TGTGCCAGCAGCCTGGAGACCTACGAGCAGTACTTC.

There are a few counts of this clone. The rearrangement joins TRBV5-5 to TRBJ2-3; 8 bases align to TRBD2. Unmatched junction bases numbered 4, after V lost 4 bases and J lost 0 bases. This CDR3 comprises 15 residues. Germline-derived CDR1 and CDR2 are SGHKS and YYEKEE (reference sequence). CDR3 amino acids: CASSLTSASTDTQYF. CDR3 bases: TGTGCCAGCAGCCTGACTAGCGCAAGCACAGATACGCAGTATTTT.

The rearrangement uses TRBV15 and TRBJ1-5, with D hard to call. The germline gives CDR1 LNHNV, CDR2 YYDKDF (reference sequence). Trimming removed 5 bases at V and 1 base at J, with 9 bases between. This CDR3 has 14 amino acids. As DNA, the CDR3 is TGTGCCACCAGCTTCGGGCGAAGCAATCAGCCCCAGCATTTT. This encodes CATSFGRSNQPQHF. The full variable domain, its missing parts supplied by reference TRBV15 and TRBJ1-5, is DAMVIQNPRYQVTQFGKPVTLSCSQTLNHNVMYWYQQKSSQAPKLLFHYYDKDFNNEADTPDNFQSRRPNTSFCFLDIRSPGLGDTAMYLCATSFGRSNQPQHFGDGTRLSIL.

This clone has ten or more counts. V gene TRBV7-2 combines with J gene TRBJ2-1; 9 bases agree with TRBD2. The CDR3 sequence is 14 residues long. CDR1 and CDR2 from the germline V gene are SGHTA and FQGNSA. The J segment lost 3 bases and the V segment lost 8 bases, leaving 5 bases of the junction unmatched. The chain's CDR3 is CASQREVGYNEQFF. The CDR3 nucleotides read TGTGCCAGCCAGCGGGAGGTAGGCTACAATGAGCAGTTCTTC.

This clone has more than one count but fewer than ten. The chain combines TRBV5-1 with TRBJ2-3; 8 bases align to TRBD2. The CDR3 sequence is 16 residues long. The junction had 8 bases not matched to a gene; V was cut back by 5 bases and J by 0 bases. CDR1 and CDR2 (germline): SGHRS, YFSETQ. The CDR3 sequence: CASSLRGGLSTDTQYF. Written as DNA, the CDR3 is TGCGCCAGCAGTTTACGGGGGGGCCTGAGCACAGATACGCAGTATTTT.

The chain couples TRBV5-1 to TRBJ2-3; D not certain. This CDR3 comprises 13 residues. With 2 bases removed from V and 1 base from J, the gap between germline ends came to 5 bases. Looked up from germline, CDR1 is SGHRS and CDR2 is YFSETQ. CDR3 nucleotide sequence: TGCGCCAGCAGCTTAATGGGCACAGATACGCAGTATTTT. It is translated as CASSLMGTDTQYF.

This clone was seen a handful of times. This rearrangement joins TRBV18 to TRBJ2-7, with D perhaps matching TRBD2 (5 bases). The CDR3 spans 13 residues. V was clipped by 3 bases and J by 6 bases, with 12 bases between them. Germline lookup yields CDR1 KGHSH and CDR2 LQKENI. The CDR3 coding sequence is TGTGCCAGCTCACCCACGGGGTCTGTCGAGCAGTACTTC. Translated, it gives CASSPTGSVEQYF.

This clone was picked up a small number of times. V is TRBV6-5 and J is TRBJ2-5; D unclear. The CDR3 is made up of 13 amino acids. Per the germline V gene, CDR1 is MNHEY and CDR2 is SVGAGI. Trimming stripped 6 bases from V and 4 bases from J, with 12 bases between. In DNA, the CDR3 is TGTGCCAGCAGCCCCGTAGCTCCAGAGACCCAGTACTTC. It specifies CASSPVAPETQYF.

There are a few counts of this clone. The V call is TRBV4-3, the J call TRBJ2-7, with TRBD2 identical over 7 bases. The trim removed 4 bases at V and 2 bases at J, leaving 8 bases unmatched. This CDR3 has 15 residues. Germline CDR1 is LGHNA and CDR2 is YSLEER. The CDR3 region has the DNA TGCGCCAGCAGCCGATTACCCGGGACTACCTACGAGCAGTACTTC. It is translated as CASSRLPGTTYEQYF.

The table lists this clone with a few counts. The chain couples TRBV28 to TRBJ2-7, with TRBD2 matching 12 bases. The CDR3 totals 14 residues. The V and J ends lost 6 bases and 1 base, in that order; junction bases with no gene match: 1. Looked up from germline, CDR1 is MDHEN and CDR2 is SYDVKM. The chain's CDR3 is CASRLAGGSYEQYF. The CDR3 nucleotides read TGTGCCAGCAGACTAGCGGGAGGATCCTACGAGCAGTACTTC. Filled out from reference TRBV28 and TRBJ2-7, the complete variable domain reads DVKVTQSSRYLVKRTGEKVFLECVQDMDHENMFWYRQDPGLGLRLIYFSYDVKMKEKGDIPEGYSVSREKKERFSLILESASTNQTSMYLCASRLAGGSYEQYFGPGTRLTVT.